The TCR beta chain described here comes from a study of shared clonotypes between healthy human individuals. General study results and limits: Around 5.4% of naive CD4 clonotypes were common to a handful of donors. Naive subsets usually exceeded memory subsets in estimated richness. Clonotype sharing levels among donors were expected to vary with sequencing depth.

V dropped 2 bases and J dropped 2; count of bases not matched to a gene: 7. Germline V gene data show CDR1 as SGHTA and CDR2 as FQGNSA. The CDR3 totals 16 residues. About this clone: What it binds is unknown.

In the authors' methods: ImmunoSEQ output held junction-only sequences without quality scores, so filtering differed. TCRdb's table, derived via immunoSEQ multiplex PCR, lists solely in-frame clones and lacks some. D and trimming come from the DNA, and the V and J calls and clone size come from that table. The sample shows 2,500,000 or so clones, 93% of them seen only once. V is TRBV7-2 and J is TRBJ2-5; 8 nucleotides match TRBD1. Sequenced material: naive CD4+ T cells from PBMCs. This sample's subset: CD45RA+ positively selected. The sequence was collected from a man aged 18 to 35 in good health. Some clones in this sample may be carry-over from other donors' samples. This CDR3 reads CASSLRGTGGQETQYF. In DNA, the CDR3 is TGTGCCAGCAGCTTAAGGGGGACAGGTGGGCAAGAGACCCAGTACTTC.